The clone carrying this T cell receptor beta chain is a singleton in its sample. The antigen remains unidentified. Patients aged 18 to 65 with hyperthyroidism were newly diagnosed, with duration under 2 months. Diagnoses were established using clinical symptoms, serum thyroxine and TRAb, thyroid ultrasound and orbital computed tomography. These data belong to a study of T cells in Graves' hyperthyroidism and ophthalmopathy. Study-level points and caveats: Ophthalmopathy was told apart from stable hyperthyroidism by a 13 V-J model. Model output signaled ophthalmopathy a median about seven months ahead of onset.

The CDR3 regions of TCR beta were amplified from RNA transcripts. With the HTBI primer set, the TCR CDR3 went through a first round of RT-PCR. TCRdb redid the calling of the multiplex PCR reads with MiXCR, one entry per CDR3 protein. In the table there are hundreds of thousands of distinct CDR3 sequences, roughly 20% of which are singletons. The source of this sequence is a woman between 50 and 59 years old with Graves' hyperthyroidism that later progressed to Graves' ophthalmopathy. The material sequenced was blood.

The CDR3 region has the DNA TGTGCCAGCAGTGTTTTCGGTCCAGGGGACACCGGGGAGCTGTTTTTT. Translated, it gives CASSVFGPGDTGELFF. The rearrangement links TRBV6-4 to TRBJ2-2; TRBD1 might be the D (6 bases). Between the trimmed V and J ends, which lost 4 bases and 3 bases, there was a span of 15 bases. The V gene's germline CDR1 is MRHNA and CDR2 SNTAGT. The CDR3 totals 16 residues.